Given below is one T cell receptor (beta chain) in context. Its antigen is still unknown. Base qualities were left out, and no much larger clone turns up one base away. This entry is derived from a study of blood T cell repertoires in COVID-19 (dated by TCRdb to about 2020). Looking at the study overall: The collaborator samples originated in the United States, Italy and Spain and spanned the acute and convalescent phases of COVID-19. The material from the prospective study consisted of cDNA or gDNA derived from T cells, B-cell-depleted T cells, or PBMCs. Where available, HLA class I and class II types were obtained from metadata supplied by the sample provider rather than from assay-based typing. Samples were obtained from the ongoing ImmuneRACE study (first 160 participants) and from roughly 1,300 subjects provided by 6 global collaborators. The dataset comprised deeply sampled blood TCRbeta repertoires from subjects exposed to, actively infected with, or recovered from COVID-19. The repertoires were released in a freely available public database intended as a resource for research on the immune response to SARS-CoV-2. Nearly every sample came with metadata listing a de-identified subject ID, COVID-19 status, age in years and sex. The full study reports these points: Clinical and demographic metadata were provided uncurated, with the amount varying by source and participant.

Relative to germline, V is 10 bases shorter and J is 3 bases shorter, with 12 bases between their ends. Via the germline V gene (reference sequence), CDR1 is SEHNR and CDR2 FQNEAQ. Including the terminal cysteine and phenylalanine, the CDR3 comprises 12 residues. The only DNA kept is the CDR3, 36 bases in frame from the first base. The immunoSEQ Assay, a bias-controlled multiplex PCR, was used to amplify TCRbeta CDR3 regions from genomic DNA. Under the source paper's analysis protocol: The number of nucleated cells in each sample was estimated by amplification of reference gene primers within the assay. To quantify the absolute abundance of each unique TCRbeta CDR3 rearrangement, sequence reads were collapsed and filtered. Productive Simpson clonality was computed per sample as the square root of Simpson's diversity index over productive rearrangements. Not all clones reach the TCRdb copy of this immuneACCESS table, which keeps in-frame sequences only. Checked studies attribute under half of the gap to unresolved V genes and leave the rest unexplained. The DNA was the basis for D and trimming; V, J and clone size are from that table. In this sample the table shows 300,000 to 350,000 clones, approximately 88% of which occur a single time. 1.5% to 2% of the sample is held by the ten biggest clonotypes.

One collaborating source in Seattle enrolled patients during active infection and followed them longitudinally through the course of disease. Whole blood was collected in K2EDTA tubes by collaborating institutions according to the institutions' own protocols. For TCRbeta analysis, collaborators shipped samples as frozen whole blood, isolated PBMCs, or DNA extracted from either of those sample types. Sample: peripheral blood. The TCR was taken from a woman between 25 and 40 years old with COVID-19, enrolled during active disease. This chain is built from TRBV7-9 and TRBJ1-1, with a tentative D gene TRBD1 over 5 matching bases. In nucleotide form, the sequence is TGTGCCACCGTGGGGGGGGACACTGAAGCTTTCTTT. Its translation is CATVGGDTEAFF.